Given below is one T cell receptor beta chain in context. What it binds is unknown. These data belong to a study of T cell responses to AZD1222 COVID-19 vaccine. The CDR3 contains 14 residues. The germline V gene has CDR1 SGHTA and CDR2 FQGNSA. Trimming removed 5 bases from V and 6 bases from J; junction bases left unmatched: 7. Overall study findings and caveats: Clonal diversity was possibly underestimated; the donors were predominantly white British and more often female. Researchers took repertoire samples only after the peak T cell response had come. Of spike-specific TCRs, nearly half reportedly target regions left unmutated in variants. Increases in Spike-specific TCR breadth and depth were seen after two AZD1222 doses.

Data came from immunoSEQ multiplex PCR; TCRdb stores just in-frame clones and leaves some out. The repertoire includes under 130,000 clones, 80% to 95% of them detected once, and approximately 1.1% sits in the top ten. V is TRBV7-2 and J is TRBJ1-5; 7 nucleotides agree with TRBD1. The sequences come from peripheral blood, collected on day 0 of AZD1222 vaccination. This TCR came from an adult in good health. The CDR3, as DNA: TGTGCCAGCAGCCCTAGACAGGGCGGTCAGCCCCAGCATTTT. Amino acids: CASSPRQGGQPQHF.